The present T cell receptor (beta chain) was sequenced within a study of T-cell reconstitution after alpha-beta-depleted transplantation in children. Study-wide findings and caveats: T-cell numbers and diversity, one year after transplant, stemmed largely from T cells that were newly produced.

This clonotype was detected ten times or more. Its cognate antigen is unknown. The ends lost 0 bases at V and 3 bases at J; junction bases unmatched: 6. This CDR3 has 15 residues. Germline CDR1 and CDR2: DFQATT and SNEGSKA (reference sequence). TCRbeta library preparation incorporated unique molecular identifiers. From the PCR reads, TCRdb called clonotypes with MiXCR, one entry per CDR3 protein. The data hold about 600,000 distinct CDR3 sequences, with approximately 12% observed a single time. The sequence came from a male patient younger than 18 who had a stem cell transplant for acute myeloid leukemia, so the T cells may come from the graft donor. V and J are TRBV20-1 and TRBJ2-3, with 7 bases aligning to TRBD2. Sample: PBMCs, mostly from graft donor cells, taken 360 days after TCRalphabeta/CD19-depleted stem cell transplant. In nucleotides, the CDR3 is TGCAGTGCTAGAGACGGCGGGAGTTGGACAGATACGCAGTATTTT. This translates into CSARDGGSWTDTQYF.